This T cell receptor beta chain derives from a study of blood T cell repertoires in COVID-19. TCRdb keeps only in-frame clones here, not all; method: immunoSEQ multiplex PCR. This table has over 150,000 clones, around 84% appearing once. CDR1 is SGHTA and CDR2 is FQGNSA in the germline V gene. The CDR3 extends over 15 amino acids. Trimming at V came to 5 bases and at J to 2 bases, leaving 8 bases not matched to a gene. This sequence was found in an elderly man with acute or convalescent COVID-19. The specimen was peripheral blood. The rearrangement links TRBV7-2 to TRBJ2-5; 7 bases are shared with TRBD1. Here the CDR3 reads CASSRGTDRQETQYF. The CDR3 DNA follows: TGTGCCAGCAGCCGGGGAACGGACAGGCAAGAGACCCAGTACTTC.